This is a list of T cell receptor beta chains from one sample in a study of cytomegalovirus exposure and HLA in healthy donors. TCRdb's copy holds only in-frame clones and misses some; the assay was immunoSEQ multiplex PCR. The data contain about 69,000 clones, approximately 72% of them seen just once; the ten biggest clones take up approximately 9.9%. What was sequenced was PBMCs. Every receptor here comes from a woman aged 25 to 39 in good health and CMV-seronegative. The CDR3 runs from the conserved cysteine through the conserved F or W. D genes are given only for firm matches. The listing skips clone size in some rows; elsewhere it reads once, few, many or a size class.

clone_size | d_call | j_call | cdr3_length | v_call | cdr3_nt | cdr3_aa
once | . | TRBJ1-6 | 17 | TRBV27 | TGTGCCAGCCGCCGTCAGGGAGGGTCGGCCTATAATTCACCCCTCCACTTT | CASRRQGGSAYNSPLHF
once | . | TRBJ2-7 | 11 | TRBV18 | TGTGCCAGCGGGAGTGTCTACGAGCAGTACTTC | CASGSVYEQYF
. | TRBD2 | TRBJ2-3 | 18 | TRBV5-4 | TGTGCCAGCAGCCGAGGGACTAGCGGTTCCCCTAGCACAGATACGCAGTATTTT | CASSRGTSGSPSTDTQYF
few | TRBD1 | TRBJ2-3 | 14 | TRBV7-9 | TGTGCCAGCAGCGCGGGACAGGGGGTGGATACGCAGTATTTT | CASSAGQGVDTQYF
few | . | TRBJ2-1 | 14 | TRBV5-6 | TGTGCCAGCAGCTTAACGGGGTCGAGGAATGAGCAGTTCTTC | CASSLTGSRNEQFF
. | . | TRBJ2-7 | 10 | TRBV28 | TGTGCCAGCAGTTCGACAGAGCAGTACTTC | CASSSTEQYF
. | TRBD1 | TRBJ2-3 | 15 | TRBV10-2 | TGCGCCAGCAGGTGGACAGGGGGCGCATCGGATACGCAGTATTTT | CASRWTGGASDTQYF
. | . | TRBJ1-5 | 13 | TRBV6-1 | TGTGCCAGCATAGCAGCCAGCAATCAGCCCCAGCATTTT | CASIAASNQPQHF
. | . | TRBJ2-5 | 12 | TRBV6-5 | TGTGCCAGCAGTTCCTCGGCAGAGACCCAGTACTTC | CASSSSAETQYF
. | . | TRBJ2-7 | 15 | TRBV6-5 | TGTGCCAGCAGTCGGGACTCCTCTTGGGGCTACGAGCAGTACTTC | CASSRDSSWGYEQYF
. | TRBD2 | TRBJ2-3 | 14 | TRBV29-1 | TGCAGCGTTGTGTCGGGGGGGTTCGCAGATACGCAGTATTTT | CSVVSGGFADTQYF
. | . | TRBJ2-1 | 15 | TRBV6-4 | TGTGCCAGCAGTCCAGGGGGACTGGACTACAATGAGCAGTTCTTC | CASSPGGLDYNEQFF
. | TRBD1 | TRBJ1-2 | 13 | TRBV2 | TGTGCCAGCAGACGGGACAGGGGGGTTTTCAGCACCTTC | CASRRDRGVFSTF
few | TRBD1 | TRBJ1-3 | 14 | TRBV10-3 | TGTGCCATCAGTCCTTGGACAGGGCTAGACACCATATATTTT | CAISPWTGLDTIYF
. | . | TRBJ2-7 | 12 | TRBV2 | TGTGCCAGCAGTTACACAGGGTCCGAGCAGTACTTC | CASSYTGSEQYF
. | TRBD1 | TRBJ2-3 | 14 | TRBV6-1 | TGTGCCAGTTCTCGACAGGGACATGAAGATACGCAGTATTTT | CASSRQGHEDTQYF
few | . | TRBJ2-6 | 14 | TRBV7-3 | TGTGCCAGCAGCTTATTAGCTGGGGCCAACGTCCTGACTTTC | CASSLLAGANVLTF
. | . | TRBJ1-2 | 12 | TRBV5-8 | TGTGCCAGCAGCTTGTTGGGGCAAGGCTACACCTTC | CASSLLGQGYTF
. | TRBD1 | TRBJ1-5 | 15 | TRBV19 | TGTGCCAGTAGTATATCGGGACAGGGGCGGCAGCCCCAGCATTTT | CASSISGQGRQPQHF
few | TRBD1 | TRBJ1-5 | 14 | TRBV18 | TGTGCCAGCTCACCGGACAGGGGGTGGCAGCCCCAGCATTTT | CASSPDRGWQPQHF
. | TRBD1 | TRBJ2-7 | 15 | TRBV6-5 | TGTGCCAGCAATCGGAAAGGGACAGGGAACTACGAGCAGTACTTC | CASNRKGTGNYEQYF
. | TRBD2 | TRBJ2-7 | 16 | TRBV4-2 | TGTGCCAGCAGCCAAGGGGAAGGGAGCGGGACCTACGAGCAGTACTTC | CASSQGEGSGTYEQYF
few | TRBD1 | TRBJ1-5 | 16 | TRBV10-3 | TGTGCCATCAGTAGGGGACAGGGGGCAGGAAATCAGCCCCAGCATTTT | CAISRGQGAGNQPQHF
once | . | TRBJ2-7 | 15 | TRBV25-1 | TGTGCCAGCAGTGAACTGAGGGAACCTCTTTACGAGCAGTACTTC | CASSELREPLYEQYF
. | TRBD1 | TRBJ2-7 | 14 | TRBV5-4 | TGTGCCAGCAGCTCAAAAACAGGGGATTACGAGCAGTACTTC | CASSSKTGDYEQYF
. | TRBD1 | TRBJ1-6 | 16 | TRBV7-8 | TGTGCCAGCAGTTACCCCGACAGGGCTCCTAATTCACCCCTCCACTTT | CASSYPDRAPNSPLHF
few | TRBD2 | TRBJ2-5 | 15 | TRBV2 | TGTGCCAGCAGTGAGGGAGCGGGGGACCAAGAGACCCAGTACTTC | CASSEGAGDQETQYF
. | TRBD1 | TRBJ1-3 | 16 | TRBV5-6 | TGTGCCAGCAGCCAAGACAGGGGGTACTCTGGAAACACCATATATTTT | CASSQDRGYSGNTIYF
. | TRBD1 | TRBJ2-3 | 14 | TRBV5-4 | TGTGCCAGCAGCTCAAAACAGGGGGCGGATACGCAGTATTTT | CASSSKQGADTQYF
. | . | TRBJ2-1 | 15 | TRBV7-2 | TGTGCCAGCAGCTCGCAGGGGCCCTTTAACAATGAGCAGTTCTTC | CASSSQGPFNNEQFF
. | . | TRBJ2-3 | 14 | TRBV12-5 | TGTGCTAGTGGTTTAGAGGGAGTTCTGAATACGCAGTATTTT | CASGLEGVLNTQYF
. | . | TRBJ1-4 | 16 | TRBV4-2 | TGTGCCAGCAGCCAAGATCGCCCGGGTCGGAATGAAAAACTGTTTTTT | CASSQDRPGRNEKLFF
. | . | TRBJ1-3 | 14 | TRBV10-1 | TGCGCCAGCAGTGAGTCGAACAGGGTTGACACCATATATTTT | CASSESNRVDTIYF
few | . | TRBJ1-4 | 14 | TRBV5-1 | TGCGCCAGCAGCCCCCAAGGACAGATTGAAAAACTGTTTTTT | CASSPQGQIEKLFF
. | TRBD1 | TRBJ2-3 | 15 | TRBV18 | TGTGCCAGCTCACCGGGCAGGGGGCGGGCAGATACGCAGTATTTT | CASSPGRGRADTQYF
. | . | TRBJ2-4 | 13 | TRBV27 | TGTGCCACCTCGGGACTAGCCAAAAACATTCAGTACTTC | CATSGLAKNIQYF
once | TRBD1 | TRBJ1-1 | 16 | TRBV9 | TGTGCCAGCAGCCCTGCCGGAGGACAGGGGAGCACTGAAGCTTTCTTT | CASSPAGGQGSTEAFF
. | . | TRBJ1-5 | 14 | TRBV4-2 | TGTGCCAGCAGCCACCGGGGGGGTAATCAGCCCCAGCATTTT | CASSHRGGNQPQHF
. | TRBD2 | TRBJ2-3 | 16 | TRBV7-7 | TGTGCTAGCAGCTCAATTAGCGGGGGGGCCGCAGATACGCAGTATTTT | CASSSISGGAADTQYF
once | . | TRBJ1-1 | 18 | TRBV1 | TGCACCAGCAGCCAAGGGCCCCTAAGTCAGGGGGGCTTCACTGAAGCTTTCTTT | CTSSQGPLSQGGFTEAFF
once | . | TRBJ2-5 | 14 | TRBV7-9 | TGTGCCAGCAGCGAGCGCGACAGCCAAGAGACCCAGTACTTC | CASSERDSQETQYF
. | TRBD1 | TRBJ1-2 | 21 | TRBV7-8 | TGTGCCAGCAGCTTAGCTGGGGCAGGGGGCCGGTCGGGGGCTCTGAACTATGGCTACACCTTC | CASSLAGAGGRSGALNYGYTF
once | . | TRBJ2-7 | 13 | TRBV13 | TGTGCCAGCAGCCGGGGAGGGGACAGGGAGCAGTACTTC | CASSRGGDREQYF
. | TRBD1 | TRBJ1-5 | 14 | TRBV18 | TGTGCCAGCTCCGCATCCGACAGGGATCAGCCCCAGCATTTT | CASSASDRDQPQHF
. | . | TRBJ2-3 | 12 | TRBV29-1 | TGCAGCGGGAGGCCCGACACAGATACGCAGTATTTT | CSGRPDTDTQYF
. | . | TRBJ2-1 | 14 | TRBV27 | TGTGCCAGCAGTTCAACGAGGGCTCTCAATGAGCAGTTCTTC | CASSSTRALNEQFF
. | TRBD1 | TRBJ1-1 | 15 | TRBV2 | TGTGCCAGCAAAAGGGGGCCGGGGATGAACACTGAAGCTTTCTTT | CASKRGPGMNTEAFF
. | TRBD1 | TRBJ1-3 | 17 | TRBV7-9 | TGTGCCAGCAGCTTAGGTCCGGGACAGGGATCTGGAAACACCATATATTTT | CASSLGPGQGSGNTIYF
. | . | TRBJ1-5 | 14 | TRBV28 | TGTGCCAGCAACCAAATAATAGGGGTTCAGCCCCAGCATTTT | CASNQIIGVQPQHF